This T cell receptor beta chain originates from a study of identical twins. The study's findings and limits: An excess of low generation probability was shown by twin-shared out-of-frame alpha sequences. Cord blood's abundant beta clonotypes had fewer insertions, unlike memory repertoires.

From the 5' RACE reads, TCRdb called clonotypes with MiXCR, one entry per CDR3 protein. Seen here are 1.5 million to 2 million distinct CDR3 sequences, roughly 35% observed once, and the top ten hold around 0.3%. A word on this clonotype: Its antigen is unknown.

Donors uniformly comprised healthy Caucasians. The germline V gene has CDR1 SNHLY and CDR2 FYNNEI. V lost 6 bases to trimming and J lost 6 bases, with 15 bases between them. The CDR3 runs 14 residues. The sequenced sample was cord blood. The source of this sequence is a newborn girl in good health. This chain uses TRBV2 with TRBJ1-5; D is possibly TRBD1 (5 bases). CDR3 DNA: TGTGCCAGCAGCCTAGGGGCGTACAGTCAGCCCCAGCATTTT. It is translated as CASSLGAYSQPQHF.